This TCR beta chain was recorded in a study of blood T cell repertoires in COVID-19. For the study at large: Sites in the United States, Italy and Spain provided acute and convalescent COVID-19 samples. Sources were T cells, B-cell-depleted T cells, or PBMCs; the material itself was cDNA or gDNA.

Trimming removed 0 bases from V and 6 bases from J, with 23 bases in between. CDR1 and CDR2 from the germline V gene are LNHNV and YYDKDF (reference sequence). This CDR3 has 18 amino acids. Per the authors' pipeline: The authors estimated nucleated cell counts from reference gene primer amplification. Assay: immunoSEQ multiplex PCR; the TCRdb copy retains only in-frame clones and omits some. The V and J calls and clone size come from that table; D and trimming were worked out from the DNA. The repertoire holds tens of thousands of clones, with almost 90% as singletons. The chain employs TRBV15 and TRBJ2-5; D perhaps matches TRBD1 (6 bases). The source of this sequence is a man in his fifties or sixties with acute or convalescent COVID-19. The sequencing input was peripheral blood. The chain's CDR3 is CATSRDPPYRDTGKTQYF. The CDR3 DNA is TGTGCCACCAGCAGAGATCCCCCTTATAGGGACACGGGAAAGACCCAGTACTTC.